These 29 T cell receptor beta chains were sequenced from one sample in a study of blood T cells in healthy people across ages. Next came a second PCR, run for roughly 6 to 11 cycles, which used a sample-barcoded 5' primer along with a J-beta primer mix. TCRdb called the 5' RACE reads again in MiXCR, with one record for every CDR3 protein. The sample shows about 1.4 million distinct CDR3 sequences, around 59% of them seen only once. Source material: blood. Receptor source: a man between 18 and 35 years old in good health.

The CDR3: CASSLFLGNTGELFF. The CDR3 DNA follows: TGTGCCAGCAGCTTATTCTTAGGAAACACCGGGGAGCTGTTTTTT. The J gene is TRBJ2-2, the V gene TRBV7-6; D ambiguous. Trimming left V 2 bases short and J 2 bases short, with 9 bases between. Germline V CDR1 and CDR2: SGHVS, FNYEAQ. The CDR3 totals 15 residues.

This clonotype was observed a handful of times. The chain recombines TRBV20-1 with TRBJ2-7; D is possibly TRBD1 or TRBD2 (5 bases each). Trimming left V 6 bases short and J 4 bases short, with 31 bases between. Germline CDR1 is DFQATT and CDR2 is SNEGSKA (reference sequence). This CDR3 region has 18 residues. CDR3 region: CSANSLGAGKMPDYEQYF. The CDR3 nucleotides are TGCAGTGCGAATAGCCTCGGGGCAGGGAAAATGCCTGATTACGAGCAGTACTTC.

The V and J genes are TRBV29-1 and TRBJ1-1; weak D call: TRBD1 (5 bases). The germline V gene encodes CDR1 SQVTM and CDR2 ANQGSEA. This CDR3 is built from 11 residues. Trimming pared 2 bases from V and 8 bases from J, leaving 9 bases between. CDR3 loop: CSVERGREAFF. The CDR3 DNA follows: TGCAGCGTTGAAAGGGGCAGAGAAGCTTTCTTT.

This clonotype occurred once. CDR3 in DNA: TGTGCCATCAGTGAGTCGCAGACAGGGTTTTACGAGCAGTACTTC. Translating it yields CAISESQTGFYEQYF. The gene calls are TRBV10-3 and TRBJ2-4; 7 nucleotides align to TRBD1. The J call is doubtful: the DNA matches TRBJ2-7 better. Germline loops: CDR1 ENHRY, CDR2 SYGVKD. The CDR3 contains 15 residues.

The V call is TRBV28, the J call TRBJ1-1; no reliable D call. CDR1 is MDHEN and CDR2 is SYDVKM in the germline V gene. The CDR3 contains 14 residues. Trimming left V 2 bases short and J 1 base short, with 8 bases between. The CDR3 loop is CASSLIRENTEAFF. The CDR3, as DNA: TGTGCCAGCAGTTTAATCCGGGAGAACACTGAAGCTTTCTTT.

This clonotype was seen only a few times. The rearrangement links TRBV4-3 to TRBJ2-5, with TRBD2 as a possible D gene (5 bases). Germline CDR1 LGHNA, CDR2 YSLEER. This CDR3 spans 15 amino acids. The ends were cut back, 1 base at V and 1 base at J, with 10 bases in the middle. CDR3: CASSQVEEGQETQYF. DNA for the CDR3: TGCGCCAGCAGCCAAGTGGAGGAAGGCCAAGAGACCCAGTACTTC.

V usage is TRBV6-2 or TRBV6-3 and J usage is TRBJ2-3; D gene uncertain. The germline V and J ends were trimmed by 5 bases and 7 bases, with 7 bases remaining between them. Per the germline V gene, CDR1 is MNHEY and CDR2 is SVGEGT. This CDR3 comprises 11 residues. The CDR3 is CASSTRYTQYF. The CDR3 bases are TGTGCCAGCAGTACTCGATATACGCAGTATTTT.

This clonotype has more than one count but fewer than ten. This chain links TRBV29-1 with TRBJ1-1; no definite D call. V lost 5 bases, J lost 0 bases, and 10 bases lay in between. The CDR3 length is 13 residues. Per germline, CDR1 SQVTM and CDR2 ANQGSEA. For the CDR3, the DNA is TGCAGCGTTCGACGGAACATGAACACTGAAGCTTTCTTT. The encoded protein is CSVRRNMNTEAFF.

This clonotype has just a few counts. This chain uses TRBV20-1 with TRBJ1-6; D not certain. The germline V gene has CDR1 DFQATT and CDR2 SNEGSKA (reference sequence). This CDR3 spans 11 amino acids. Trimming left V 0 bases short and J 8 bases short, with 2 bases between. The CDR3 loop is CSAREDSPLHF. DNA for the CDR3: TGCAGTGCTAGAGAGGATTCACCCCTCCACTTT.

The chain recombines TRBV20-1 with TRBJ2-7; 11 bases are a match to TRBD2. The CDR3 extends over 14 amino acids. Trimming took 5 bases from V and 2 from J; bases not matched to a gene: 5. CDR1 and CDR2 from the germline V gene are DFQATT and SNEGSKA (reference sequence). The CDR3 DNA reads TGCAGTGCTCCTACTAGCGGGGGTACCTACGAGCAGTACTTC. Its translation is CSAPTSGGTYEQYF.

The gene calls are TRBV20-1 and TRBJ2-6; weak D call: TRBD1 (6 bases). Germline V gene sequence: CDR1 DFQATT, CDR2 SNEGSKA (reference sequence). V lost 2 bases to trimming and J lost 0 bases, with 14 bases between them. This CDR3 spans 17 amino acids. The CDR3 DNA reads TGCAGTGCTAGATTAGGGGGTGGGCGCTCTGGGGCCAACGTCCTGACTTTC. Encoded protein: CSARLGGGRSGANVLTF.

The V gene is TRBV7-9, the J gene TRBJ1-6; D remains unclear. V lost 5 bases, J lost 7 bases, and 6 bases lay in between. Germline values: CDR1 SEHNR, CDR2 FQNEAQ (reference sequence). The CDR3 loop spans 12 amino acids. The CDR3 DNA is TGTGCCAGCAGCCCAATGAATTCACCCCTCCACTTT. Translating gives CASSPMNSPLHF.

This clonotype was detected only a few times. The CDR3 region is CSARPGGSTDTQYF. The CDR3 DNA follows: TGCAGTGCTAGACCGGGGGGTAGCACAGATACGCAGTATTTT. The chain combines TRBV20-1 with TRBJ2-3, with 7 nucleotides matching TRBD2. Germline V gene data show CDR1 as DFQATT and CDR2 as SNEGSKA (reference sequence). Trimming took 2 bases from V and 0 from J; bases not matched to a gene: 2. The CDR3 is 14 residues long.

In nucleotides, the CDR3 is TGCGCCAGCAGCCAAGAAAAGGTGCTAGGAAACACTGAAGCTTTCTTT. Residues: CASSQEKVLGNTEAFF. The rearrangement links TRBV4-3 to TRBJ1-1; D unclear. CDR3 size: 16 residues. The V end was cut by 0 bases, the J end by 2 bases, with 13 bases between. Germline CDR1 is LGHNA and CDR2 is YSLEER.

The chain carries TRBV7-9 and TRBJ1-5; D is undetermined. The length of the CDR3 is 13 residues. CDR1 and CDR2 from the germline V gene are SEHNR and FQNEAQ (reference sequence). V lost 4 bases and J lost 5, with 9 bases in between. The CDR3 DNA reads as TGTGCCAGCAGCTCCTTCAGTGATCAGCCCCAGCATTTT. This translates into CASSSFSDQPQHF.

This chain joins TRBV12-3 or TRBV12-4 and TRBJ2-1; 7 bases map to TRBD1. V shed 6 bases and J 12 bases; nucleotides not matched to a gene: 14. The CDR3 runs 14 residues. This CDR3 reads CASRPLGSTGRQFF. The CDR3 bases are TGTGCCAGCAGGCCCCTGGGGTCGACAGGGCGGCAGTTCTTC.

This clonotype was counted between two and nine times. This rearrangement joins TRBV4-1 to TRBJ2-4, with TRBD1 matching over 9 bases. Germline lookup yields CDR1 MGHRA and CDR2 YSYEKL. With 4 bases clipped from V and 2 bases from J, the junction kept 9 bases outside the gene matches. There are 17 residues in the CDR3. Here the CDR3 reads CASSPQQGAGSKNIQYF. CDR3 nucleotides: TGCGCCAGCAGCCCCCAACAGGGGGCAGGGTCCAAAAACATTCAGTACTTC.

This clonotype was picked up one time. This chain connects TRBV7-2 to TRBJ2-5; either TRBD1 or TRBD2 may supply D (6 bases each). The CDR3 sequence is 14 residues long. Germline V gene lookup returns CDR1 SGHTA and CDR2 FQGNSA. Trimming took 7 bases from V and 5 from J, leaving 17 bases between them. CDR3 DNA sequence: TGTGCCAGCACCCCAACAGGAGGGGGGGAGACCCAGTACTTC. Translated: CASTPTGGGETQYF. The variable domain in full, completed from reference TRBV7-2 and TRBJ2-5, reads GAGVSQSPSNKVTEKGKDVELRCDPISGHTALYWYRQSLGQGLEFLIYFQGNSAPDKSGLPSDRFSAERTGGSVSTLTIQRTQQEDSAVYLCASTPTGGGETQYFGPGTRLLVL.

Only a few counts were recorded for this clonotype. The chain couples TRBV7-9 to TRBJ2-3; tentatively, D is TRBD2 (6 bases). The CDR3 is made up of 17 amino acids. In germline, CDR1 is SEHNR, CDR2 FQNEAQ (reference sequence). V lost 2 bases and J lost 6, with 21 bases in between. Here the CDR3 DNA reads TGTGCCAGCAGCTTACCCCCAGACGGGAGTGATCAGGATACGCAGTATTTT. It yields the protein CASSLPPDGSDQDTQYF.

This clonotype was counted a few times. The gene calls are TRBV29-1 and TRBJ2-7, with 8 bases matching TRBD1. CDR1 and CDR2 (germline): SQVTM, ANQGSEA. The CDR3 runs to 13 residues. V shed 5 bases and J 0 bases; nucleotides not matched to a gene: 3. CDR3 amino acids: CSVIDRGSYEQYF. The CDR3 DNA sequence: TGCAGCGTTATCGACAGGGGCTCCTACGAGCAGTACTTC.

This clonotype was seen more than once but under ten times. The J gene is TRBJ2-5, the V gene TRBV12-3 or TRBV12-4; possible D gene TRBD2, 6 bases. The CDR3 extends over 14 amino acids. V lost 8 bases and J lost 0, with 13 bases in between. The CDR3 sequence: CASRPAGHQETQYF. The CDR3 DNA reads as TGTGCCAGCCGGCCGGCGGGACACCAAGAGACCCAGTACTTC.

In its sample, this clonotype was seen a few times. The J gene is TRBJ1-1, the V gene TRBV5-1, with 7 bases identical to TRBD1. This CDR3 comprises 13 residues. Germline trimming cut 6 bases from V and 6 bases from J; bases unmatched to any gene: 8. Per the germline V gene, CDR1 is SGHRS and CDR2 is YFSETQ. As DNA, the CDR3 is TGCGCCAGCAACATATTTGGGACAGCTGAAGCTTTCTTT. It specifies CASNIFGTAEAFF.

The genes are TRBV20-1 and TRBJ2-1; TRBD1 aligns across 7 bases. The junction had 11 bases not matched to a gene; V was cut back by 7 bases and J by 5 bases. The germline V gene has CDR1 DFQATT and CDR2 SNEGSKA (reference sequence). This CDR3 is 14 amino acids long. The CDR3 here is CSVSPLTGHNEQFF. CDR3 DNA sequence: TGCAGTGTCTCCCCCTTGACAGGGCACAATGAGCAGTTCTTC.

This clonotype has a handful of counts. The chain uses TRBV20-1 and TRBJ2-3, with D tentatively TRBD2 (5 bases). Per the germline V gene, CDR1 is DFQATT and CDR2 is SNEGSKA (reference sequence). V was trimmed by 1 base and J by 4 bases, leaving 18 bases between them. The CDR3 covers 16 residues. CDR3 region: CSARGGAPSSPDTQYF. The CDR3 DNA follows: TGCAGTGCTAGAGGGGGAGCCCCCTCGAGCCCAGATACGCAGTATTTT.

The J gene is TRBJ2-1, the V gene TRBV20-1; 9 bases align to TRBD2. V gave up 3 bases and J gave up 10 bases; unmatched junction bases: 10. Germline assignment: CDR1 DFQATT and CDR2 SNEGSKA (reference sequence). The CDR3 extends over 14 amino acids. In DNA, the CDR3 is TGCAGTGCTAGTCGGCGGGGGGGCCAGAAGGAGCAGTTCTTC. It translates to CSASRRGGQKEQFF.

A single count supports this clonotype. A much more abundant neighbour one base away suggests this may be a read error. CDR3 nucleotide sequence: TGTGCCAGCAGGGTTCCGGTCTCCTACAATGAGCAGTACTTC. This encodes CASRVPVSYNEQYF. V and J are TRBV7-2 and TRBJ2-7; D remains unclear. V was clipped by 6 bases and J by 7 bases, with 19 bases between them. Germline V gene sequence: CDR1 SGHTA, CDR2 FQGNSA. The CDR3 is 14 residues long.

The chain joins TRBV11-2 to TRBJ2-7; D is unresolved. Germline V gene sequence: CDR1 SGHAT, CDR2 FQNNGV. V lost 2 bases and J lost 9, with 20 bases in between. CDR3 length: 15 amino acids. The CDR3 coding sequence is TGTGCCAGCAGCTTATTGCCTTGGAGCTACAATGTGCAGTACTTC. Its protein product is CASSLLPWSYNVQYF.

The V gene is TRBV2, the J gene TRBJ2-3; 7 bases match TRBD1. The J segment lost 3 bases and the V segment lost 5 bases, leaving 8 bases of the junction unmatched. This CDR3 has 15 amino acids. Germline V gene sequence: CDR1 SNHLY, CDR2 FYNNEI. CDR3 DNA sequence: TGTGCCAGCAGTCGACAGGGAGTACGGACAGATACGCAGTATTTT. This encodes CASSRQGVRTDTQYF.

This clonotype was detected a few times. The DNA of the CDR3 is TGTGCCAGCTTCCCCCCGGGACCCCACTACAATGAGCAGTTCTTC. Its protein is CASFPPGPHYNEQFF. J is TRBJ2-1 and V is TRBV27; D assignment may be TRBD1 or TRBD2 (5 bases each). Per germline, CDR1 MNHEY and CDR2 SMNVEV (reference sequence). The CDR3 contains 15 residues. The V gene lost 8 bases and the J gene lost 3 bases, with 17 bases spanning the gap.